This T cell receptor (beta chain) appears in the sequencing data of a study of spatial heterogeneity in lung cancer. Study overall: The count of detected beta-chain sequences consistently exceeded that of alpha-chain sequences. There were, on average, more than eight raw-read appearances for each unique TCR and UMI combination. General study results and limits: Ubiquitous expanded tumor TCRs were seen in blood more at resection than at follow-up.

A unique molecular identifier was carried by every single TCR cDNA molecule. TCRdb itself ran the 5' RACE reads through MiXCR, one entry per CDR3 protein. The sample contains roughly 79,000 distinct CDR3 sequences, over 9.5% of which appear only once. V was cut by 7 bases and J by 9 bases, with 16 bases left in between. This CDR3 comprises 13 residues. The germline CDR1 and CDR2 sequences are SGHAT and FQNNGV. This clonotype was recorded once. Its cognate antigen is unknown. Stated time point: sample taken at primary tumor resection. In each case, whole RNA from tumor, nontumor lung or frozen PBMC was sequenced unsorted.

The gene calls are TRBV11-2 and TRBJ2-1, with D possibly TRBD2 on 6 matching bases. The source material was PBMCs, sampled at surgery. The sequence derives from a male donor with early-stage non-small cell lung cancer. The DNA for the CDR3 is TGTGCCAGCATCAGGGACTTGGGAAGTGAGCAGTTCTTC. Translating gives CASIRDLGSEQFF.